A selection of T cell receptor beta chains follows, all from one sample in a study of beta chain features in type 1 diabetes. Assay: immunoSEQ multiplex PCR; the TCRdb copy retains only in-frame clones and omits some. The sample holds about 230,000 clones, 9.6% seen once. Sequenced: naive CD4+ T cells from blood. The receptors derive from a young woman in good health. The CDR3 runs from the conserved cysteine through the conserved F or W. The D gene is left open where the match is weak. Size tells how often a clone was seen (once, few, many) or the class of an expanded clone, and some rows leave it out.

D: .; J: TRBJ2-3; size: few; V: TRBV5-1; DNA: TGCGCCAGCAGCTTGGCTCAAGGGGGTACGCAGTATTTT; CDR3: CASSLAQGGTQYF
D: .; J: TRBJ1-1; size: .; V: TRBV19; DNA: TGTGCCAGTAGTATAGGAGGGAATACTGAAGCTTTCTTT; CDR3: CASSIGGNTEAFF
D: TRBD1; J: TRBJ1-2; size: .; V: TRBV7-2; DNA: TGTGCCAGCAGCCCACAGGGGTTGGGGGACTATGGCTACACCTTC; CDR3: CASSPQGLGDYGYTF
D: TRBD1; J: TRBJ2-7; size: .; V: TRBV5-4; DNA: TGTGCCAGCAGCGGCGTACAGGGGGGATACGAGCAGTACTTC; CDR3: CASSGVQGGYEQYF
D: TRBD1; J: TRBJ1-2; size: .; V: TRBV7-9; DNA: TGTGCCAGCAGCCCCGCCGGGACAGCCTATGGCTACACCTTC; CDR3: CASSPAGTAYGYTF
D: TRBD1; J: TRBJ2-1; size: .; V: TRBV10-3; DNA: TGTGCCATCAGTGAGTCGATCGGGGCAGGGGGTATCAATGAGCAGTTCTTC; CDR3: CAISESIGAGGINEQFF
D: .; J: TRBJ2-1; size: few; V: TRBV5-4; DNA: TGTGCCAGCAGCTCTACGTTGGCTAGTGCTTTACCAAATGAGCAGTTCTTC; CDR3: CASSSTLASALPNEQFF
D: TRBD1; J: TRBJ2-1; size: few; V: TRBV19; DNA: TGTGCCAGTAGTTCCGGACAGGGTCCGAACAATGAGCAGTTCTTC; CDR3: CASSSGQGPNNEQFF
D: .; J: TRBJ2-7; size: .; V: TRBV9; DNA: TGTGCCAGCAGCGTATTGGGGGGCGAGCAGTACTTC; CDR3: CASSVLGGEQYF
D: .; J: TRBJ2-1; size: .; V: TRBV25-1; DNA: TGTGCCAGCAGTGAAAAGATGGTGTCAGACAATGAGCAGTTCTTC; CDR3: CASSEKMVSDNEQFF
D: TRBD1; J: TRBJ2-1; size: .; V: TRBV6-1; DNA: TGTGCCAGCAGGGGGACAGACAATGAGCAGTTCTTC; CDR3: CASRGTDNEQFF
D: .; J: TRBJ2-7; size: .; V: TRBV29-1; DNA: TGCAGCGTTGAATCGGAGGGGAAGGAGACCTACGAGCAGTACTTC; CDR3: CSVESEGKETYEQYF
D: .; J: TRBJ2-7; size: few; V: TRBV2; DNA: TGTGCCAGCAGTGAAGTCCAGGGCATCGAGCAGTACTTC; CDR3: CASSEVQGIEQYF
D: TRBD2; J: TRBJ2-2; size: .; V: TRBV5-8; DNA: TGTGCCAGCAGAAAGCGGGGGGGCCGCACCGGGGAGCTGTTTTTT; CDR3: CASRKRGGRTGELFF
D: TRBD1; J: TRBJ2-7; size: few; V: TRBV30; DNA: TGTGCCTGGAGAACAGGCCGACAGGGGGCTGGATACGAGCAGTACTTC; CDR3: CAWRTGRQGAGYEQYF
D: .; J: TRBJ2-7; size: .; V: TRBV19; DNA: TGTGCCAGTAGTATAAGGACAGCCTCCTACGAGCAGTACTTC; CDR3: CASSIRTASYEQYF
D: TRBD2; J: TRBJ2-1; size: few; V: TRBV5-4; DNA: TGTGCCAGCAGATCGCCGAGCGGGGACCACTGGGGTGAGCAGTTCTTC; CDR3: CASRSPSGDHWGEQFF
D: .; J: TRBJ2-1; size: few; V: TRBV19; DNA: TGTGCCAGTACCCATTTTAGCGGTCCATCCTACAATGAGCAGTTCTTC; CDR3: CASTHFSGPSYNEQFF
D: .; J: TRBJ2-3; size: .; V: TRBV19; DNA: TGTGCCAGTAGCGCCTTACAGGGTAGAACAGATACGCAGTATTTT; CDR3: CASSALQGRTDTQYF
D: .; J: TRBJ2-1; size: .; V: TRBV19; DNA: TGTGCCAGTAGTATCAAGCACGGCAATGAGCAGTTCTTC; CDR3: CASSIKHGNEQFF
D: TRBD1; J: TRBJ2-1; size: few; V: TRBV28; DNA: TGTGCCAGCAGGGGACAGGGGCCCCCCGTTGGTTACAATGAGCAGTTCTTC; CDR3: CASRGQGPPVGYNEQFF
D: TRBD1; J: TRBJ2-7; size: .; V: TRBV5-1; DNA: TGCGCCAGCAGCCCCGGGACAGGAGCGTACGAGCAGTACTTC; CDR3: CASSPGTGAYEQYF
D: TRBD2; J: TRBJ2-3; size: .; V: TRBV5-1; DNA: TGCGCCAGCAGCTTGGTACGGCTAGCGGGGGGGCCGACAGCAGATACGCAGTATTTT; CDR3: CASSLVRLAGGPTADTQYF
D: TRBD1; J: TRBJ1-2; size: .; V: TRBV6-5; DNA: TGTGCCAGCAGTCAAGACAGGGGAGGCTATGGCTACACCTTC; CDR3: CASSQDRGGYGYTF
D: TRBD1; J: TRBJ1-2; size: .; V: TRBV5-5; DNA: TGTGCCAGCAGCTTGGCCCCCGGGACAGGCCATCCTCACTTC; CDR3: CASSLAPGTGHPHF
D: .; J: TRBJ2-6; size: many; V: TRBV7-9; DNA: TGTGCCCTAACCGTGGGAGCCTCTGGGGCCAACGTCCTGACTTTC; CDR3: CALTVGASGANVLTF
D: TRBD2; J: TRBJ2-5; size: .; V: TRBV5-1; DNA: TGCGCCAGCAGCTTGGCCGCGGGGGGTTCTGAGACCCAGTACTTC; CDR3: CASSLAAGGSETQYF
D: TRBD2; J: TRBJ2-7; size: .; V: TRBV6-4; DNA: TGTGCCAGCAGTGAGGTTAGCGGGAACTACGAGCAGTACTTC; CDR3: CASSEVSGNYEQYF
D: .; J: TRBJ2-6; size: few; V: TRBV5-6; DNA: TGTGCCAGCAGCTTGCGGGGAGGTTCCACTGGGGCCAACGTCCTGACTTTC; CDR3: CASSLRGGSTGANVLTF
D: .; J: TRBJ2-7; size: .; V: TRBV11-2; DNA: TGTGCCAGCAGCTTACTCCAGGGGGGCTACGAGCAGTACTTC; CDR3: CASSLLQGGYEQYF
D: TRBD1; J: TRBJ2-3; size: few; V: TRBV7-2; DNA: TGTGCCAGCAGCCCCCCCTCAGGGGGAGATACGCAGTATTTT; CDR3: CASSPPSGGDTQYF
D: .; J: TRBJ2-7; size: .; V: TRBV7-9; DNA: TGTGCCAGCAGCTTAGGGACAGTTTCCTACGAGCAGTACTTC; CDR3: CASSLGTVSYEQYF
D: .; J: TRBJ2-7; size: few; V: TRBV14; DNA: TGTGCCAGCAGCCAAGACTATCGGCAGGCCGCCTACGAGCAGTACTTC; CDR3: CASSQDYRQAAYEQYF
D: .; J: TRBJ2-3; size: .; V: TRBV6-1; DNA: TGTGCCAGCAGTGCGGTCACAGATACGCAGTATTTT; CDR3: CASSAVTDTQYF
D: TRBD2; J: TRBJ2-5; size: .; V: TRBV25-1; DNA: TGTGCCAGCAGTGAACGGGGGGGAAAAGAGACCCAGTACTTC; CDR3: CASSERGGKETQYF
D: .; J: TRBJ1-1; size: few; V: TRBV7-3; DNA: TGTGCCAGCAGCTTTAGCAGGGACACTGAAGCTTTCTTT; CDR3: CASSFSRDTEAFF
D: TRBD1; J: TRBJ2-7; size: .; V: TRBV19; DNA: TGTGCCAGCGAGGACAGGGTTTTCCGCGAGCAGTACTTC; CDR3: CASEDRVFREQYF
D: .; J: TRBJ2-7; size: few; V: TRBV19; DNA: TGTGCCAGTAGTATAGATTTGTATTTGGGCAGAAACTACGAGCAGTACTTC; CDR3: CASSIDLYLGRNYEQYF
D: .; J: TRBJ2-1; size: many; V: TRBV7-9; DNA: TGTGCCAGCAGGACCGGGATTTACAATGAGCAGTTCTTC; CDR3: CASRTGIYNEQFF